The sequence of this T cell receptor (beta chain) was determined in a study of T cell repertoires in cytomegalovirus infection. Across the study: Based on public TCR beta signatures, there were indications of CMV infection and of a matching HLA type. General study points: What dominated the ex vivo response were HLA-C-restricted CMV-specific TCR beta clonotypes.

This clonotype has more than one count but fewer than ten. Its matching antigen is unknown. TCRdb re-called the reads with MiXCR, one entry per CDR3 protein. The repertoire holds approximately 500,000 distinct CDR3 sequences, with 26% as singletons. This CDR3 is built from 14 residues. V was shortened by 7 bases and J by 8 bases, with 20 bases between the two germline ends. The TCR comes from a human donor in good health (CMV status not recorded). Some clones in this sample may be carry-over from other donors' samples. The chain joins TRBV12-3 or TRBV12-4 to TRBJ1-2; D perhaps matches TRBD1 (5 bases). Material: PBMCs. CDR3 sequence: CASTLGGGGGGYTF. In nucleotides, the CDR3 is TGTGCCAGCACCCTCGGGGGTGGTGGAGGAGGCTACACCTTC.